This T cell receptor beta chain was recovered during a study of T cells in Graves' hyperthyroidism and ophthalmopathy. Study-wide points: In validation, the model predicted ophthalmopathy. These predictions came a median roughly six months before onset.

The CDR3 sequence is 17 residues long. The V gene's germline CDR1 is SEHNR and CDR2 FQNEAQ (reference sequence). Recently diagnosed hyperthyroidism of less than 2 months' duration affected patients aged 18 to 65. Fresh 10 ml peripheral blood yielded PBMCs. Worth noting for this clonotype: The antigen is not known. The germline gene is not matched at one end of the junction; a read error may be the cause.

Researchers amplified the TCR beta CDR3 regions from RNA transcripts. The HTBI set primed first-round TCR CDR3 RT-PCR. TCRdb recomputed calls from the multiplex PCR reads with MiXCR, one row per CDR3 protein. The sample includes about 400,000 distinct CDR3 sequences, less than 20% of them seen just once. The sample comprised blood. The clonotype was recovered from a woman aged 18 to 35 with Graves' hyperthyroidism that later progressed to Graves' ophthalmopathy. The chain couples TRBV7-9 to TRBJ2-6, with a tentative D call TRBD2 (5 bases). CDR3 DNA sequence: TGTGCCAGCGGCTTAGAAGGACTGTTCTCTGGGGCCAACGTCCTGACTTTC. This translates into CASGLEGLFSGANVLTF.